The text below deals with one TCR beta chain. Its antigen is undetermined. 60 Vbeta and 13 Jbeta primers were used in PCR. Profiling relied on immunoSEQ multiplex PCR, and the TCRdb table lists in-frame clones only, not all of them. The repertoire has about 150,000 clones, approximately 61% of them found once; the top ten carry 2% to 2.5%. The entry originates in a study of cytomegalovirus exposure and HLA in healthy donors. Germline V CDR1 and CDR2: SGDLS, YYNGEE. V gave up 4 bases and J gave up 0 bases, with 14 bases separating them. The CDR3 consists of 16 residues. Overall study findings and caveats: Immune exposure data for these donors was limited to CMV serostatus. Specific recognition of CMV antigens was confirmed in vitro for a few chains (all CMV-associated). Later analysis associated a missense DCLRE1C variant with TCR beta V- and J-gene trimming.

The sample consisted of PBMCs. The V call is TRBV9, the J call TRBJ2-1; D may be TRBD1 (6 bases). This TCR was sampled from a woman aged 40-49 years in good health and CMV-seronegative. The CDR3 nucleotides read TGTGCCAGCAGCCCTAGTGGGGGCTACTCCTACAATGAGCAGTTCTTC. The encoded protein is CASSPSGGYSYNEQFF.